What follows are 9 T cell receptor beta chains derived from one specimen sequenced in a study of blood T cell repertoires in COVID-19 (TCRdb year 2020). Libraries were prepared through the immunoSEQ multiplex PCR assay. The table comes from immuneACCESS by way of TCRdb, which keeps in-frame sequences with V and J called. Part of the clones is missing from these tables; in studies checked, under half for an unresolved V gene and the rest for unknown reasons. The sample yields about 170,000 clones; 89% were counted once. Of the sample, roughly 0.8% falls within the top ten clones. Source material: PBMCs or T cells enriched from blood (not recorded which). These receptors were obtained from a woman between 18 and 30 years old who had recovered from COVID-19.

V is TRBV19 and J is TRBJ1-2; 12 nucleotides align to TRBD1. Germline-derived CDR1 and CDR2 are LNHDA and SQIVND (reference sequence). Trimming removed 5 bases from V and 5 bases from J; junction bases left unmatched: 3. The CDR3 loop spans 14 amino acids. CDR3: CASSGTGGVYGYTF. The CDR3 DNA is TGTGCCAGTAGTGGGACAGGGGGCGTATATGGCTACACCTTC.

The chain has TRBV9 and TRBJ2-1; TRBD2 aligns across 7 bases. The V segment lost 5 bases and the J segment 1 base; nucleotides outside the gene matches: 3. Germline loops: CDR1 SGDLS, CDR2 YYNGEE. CDR3 length: 14 amino acids. The CDR3 region has the DNA TGTGCCAGCAGTGCGGGAGAATCCTACAATGAGCAGTTCTTC. Protein sequence: CASSAGESYNEQFF.

This clone was recorded only once. V usage is TRBV6-6 and J usage is TRBJ2-2, with D tentatively TRBD1 (8 bases). Looked up from germline, CDR1 is MNHNY and CDR2 is SVGAGI (reference sequence). The CDR3 loop spans 16 amino acids. V was cut by 0 bases and J by 6 bases, with 14 bases left in between. The CDR3 is CASSYSITGGAGELFF. The CDR3, as DNA: TGTGCCAGCAGTTACTCGATAACAGGGGGGGCCGGGGAGCTGTTTTTT.

This clone was counted once. This chain joins TRBV6-5 and TRBJ2-7; a weak D match, TRBD2 (6 bases). Trimming took 6 bases from V and 2 from J, leaving 14 bases between them. Germline CDR1 MNHEY, CDR2 SVGAGI. This CDR3 has 14 residues. The CDR3 is CASSPSGVAYEQYF. CDR3 DNA: TGTGCCAGCAGCCCCTCGGGGGTAGCCTACGAGCAGTACTTC.

The chain joins TRBV27 to TRBJ1-6; 10 positions agree with TRBD1. CDR3 length equals 16 residues. Germline V gives CDR1 MNHEY, CDR2 SMNVEV (reference sequence). The V gene end was trimmed by 6 bases and the J gene end by 4 bases; junction bases not matched to a gene: 6. The CDR3 sequence is CASSFGTGEYNSPLHF. The CDR3 DNA is TGTGCCAGCAGCTTCGGGACAGGGGAGTATAATTCACCCCTCCACTTT.

This chain links TRBV19 with TRBJ2-5; 9 bases fit TRBD1. V lost 3 bases to trimming and J lost 4 bases; unmatched junction nucleotides: 15. Germline V gives CDR1 LNHDA, CDR2 SQIVND (reference sequence). The CDR3 is made up of 18 amino acids. The CDR3 region has the DNA TGTGCCAGTAGTATCGGACAACGGGGGACAGGGTTTGGAGAGACCCAGTACTTC. This translates into CASSIGQRGTGFGETQYF.

The V and J genes are TRBV9 and TRBJ1-1, with TRBD1 identical over 8 bases. The J segment lost 4 bases and the V segment lost 0 bases, leaving 8 bases of the junction unmatched. This CDR3 has 16 amino acids. Per germline, CDR1 SGDLS and CDR2 YYNGEE. The CDR3 coding sequence is TGTGCCAGCAGCGTAGGGGCAGGGGGCCTAGGCACTGAAGCTTTCTTT. Amino acids: CASSVGAGGLGTEAFF.

In DNA, the CDR3 is TGCGCCAGCAGCTTGATGACAGGGGGTACCTACTACGAGCAGTACTTC. Protein: CASSLMTGGTYYEQYF. The rearrangement uses TRBV5-1 and TRBJ2-7; 9 nucleotides line up with TRBD1. Germline CDR1 and CDR2: SGHRS and YFSETQ. V gave up 1 base and J gave up 3 bases; unmatched junction bases: 8. CDR3 length equals 16 residues.

The rearrangement uses TRBV28 and TRBJ1-5, with a tentative D call TRBD1 (6 bases). The V gene's germline CDR1 is MDHEN and CDR2 SYDVKM. The ends were cut back, 2 bases at V and 0 bases at J, with 14 bases in the middle. The CDR3 consists of 17 residues. CDR3 sequence (DNA): TGTGCCAGCAGTTTAAGCAGGGGTGGGGATAGCAATCAGCCCCAGCATTTT. It translates to CASSLSRGGDSNQPQHF.